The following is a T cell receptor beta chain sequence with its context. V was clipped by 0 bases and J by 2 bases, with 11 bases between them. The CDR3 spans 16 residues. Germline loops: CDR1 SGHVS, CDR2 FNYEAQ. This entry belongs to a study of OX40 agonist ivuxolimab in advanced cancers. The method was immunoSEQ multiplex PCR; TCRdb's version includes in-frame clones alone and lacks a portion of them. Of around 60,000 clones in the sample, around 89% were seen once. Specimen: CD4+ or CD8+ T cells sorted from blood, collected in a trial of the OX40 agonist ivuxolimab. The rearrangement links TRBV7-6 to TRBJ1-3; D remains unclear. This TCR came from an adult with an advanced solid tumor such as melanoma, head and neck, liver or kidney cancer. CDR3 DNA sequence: TGTGCCAGCAGCTTAGCAACCTCCAGGACTGGAAACACCATATATTTT. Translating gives CASSLATSRTGNTIYF. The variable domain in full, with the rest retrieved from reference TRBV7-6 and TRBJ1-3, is GAGVSQSPRYKVTKRGQDVALRCDPISGHVSLYWYRQALGQGPEFLTYFNYEAQQDKSGLPNDRFSAERPEGSISTLTIQRTEQRDSAMYRCASSLATSRTGNTIYFGEGSWLTVV.